The next 29 T cell receptor beta chains were all read from a single sample in a study of blood T cell repertoires in COVID-19. TCRdb's copy holds only in-frame clones and misses some; the assay was immunoSEQ multiplex PCR. Here the sample spans tens of thousands of clones, over 75% being singletons. Sequencing input: peripheral blood. These receptors originate from a middle-aged man with active COVID-19.

The chain joins TRBV18 to TRBJ2-6; D gene uncertain. Germline V gives CDR1 KGHSH, CDR2 LQKENI. The length of the CDR3 is 19 residues. V was pared by 2 bases and J by 2 bases, with 19 bases between. The CDR3 nucleotides are TGTGCCAGCTCACCAAGAGGCATTCCCAACTCTGCTGGGGCCAACGTCCTGACTTTC. It translates to CASSPRGIPNSAGANVLTF.

The chain employs TRBV30 and TRBJ1-2, with D unresolved. Between the trimmed V and J ends, which lost 4 bases and 10 bases, there was a span of 16 bases. CDR1 and CDR2 from the germline V gene are GTSNPN and SVGIG (reference sequence). The length of the CDR3 is 12 residues. CDR3 bases: TGTGCCTGGACCGTCGTGGCGGCCCCCTACACCTTC. Translation gives CAWTVVAAPYTF.

The chain links TRBV6-5 to TRBJ1-2, with 10 bases identical to TRBD1. V was pared by 5 bases and J by 8 bases, with 11 bases of the junction left unmatched. This CDR3 is 15 amino acids long. In germline, CDR1 is MNHEY, CDR2 SVGAGI. CDR3 DNA: TGTGCCAGCAGTACCCGACAGGGGGCTAAAATGGGCTACACCTTC. Translated, it gives CASSTRQGAKMGYTF.

The chain links TRBV29-1 to TRBJ1-1, with 7 bases aligning to TRBD1. CDR1 is SQVTM, CDR2 ANQGSEA, per germline. Losses at the gene ends were 1 base for V and 2 bases for J; bases not matched to a gene: 4. The CDR3 extends over 14 amino acids. CDR3 in amino acids: CSVEVQGGNTEAFF. In DNA, the CDR3 is TGCAGCGTTGAAGTTCAGGGGGGAAACACTGAAGCTTTCTTT.

The chain uses TRBV6-5 and TRBJ2-7, with D possibly TRBD1 on 6 matching bases. CDR1 is MNHEY and CDR2 is SVGAGI in the germline V gene. The CDR3 totals 15 residues. V dropped 0 bases and J dropped 2 bases, with 11 bases sitting between them. In DNA, the CDR3 is TGTGCCAGCAGTTACTCATTCAGGGGTCCCTACGAGCAGTACTTC. Amino acids: CASSYSFRGPYEQYF.

V is TRBV5-5 and J is TRBJ1-1; no clear D. Germline assignment: CDR1 SGHKS and CDR2 YYEKEE (reference sequence). Trimming left V 4 bases short and J 3 bases short, with 19 bases between. CDR3 length: 16 residues. CDR3 coding DNA: TGTGCCAGCAGCCGGTCAATCGGGATTCGGGACACTGAAGCTTTCTTT. It yields the protein CASSRSIGIRDTEAFF.

The V gene is TRBV6-1, the J gene TRBJ1-1, with TRBD1 as a possible D gene (6 bases). Germline CDR1 and CDR2: MNHNS and SASEGT. Trimming shortened V by 0 bases and J by 3 bases, and 17 bases separated the two germline ends. The CDR3 is 17 amino acids. The CDR3 sequence: CASSEALLGGRDTEAFF. In DNA form, the CDR3 reads TGTGCCAGCAGTGAAGCGCTCTTGGGGGGGCGCGACACTGAAGCTTTCTTT.

V and J are TRBV11-3 and TRBJ1-3; 7 positions agree with TRBD1. The V and J ends lost 4 bases and 8 bases, in that order; junction bases with no gene match: 2. In germline, CDR1 is SGHNT, CDR2 YENEEA. The length of the CDR3 is 12 residues. CDR3 nucleotide sequence: TGTGCCAGCAGCTACAGGGGCGACACCATATATTTT. It translates to CASSYRGDTIYF. Drawing the rest from reference TRBV11-3 and TRBJ1-3, the complete variable domain is EAGVVQSPRYKIIEKKQPVAFWCNPISGHNTLYWYLQNLGQGPELLIRYENEEAVDDSQLPKDRFSAERLKGVDSTLKIQPAELGDSAVYLCASSYRGDTIYFGEGSWLTVV.

The rearrangement uses TRBV5-1 and TRBJ2-6, with 8 positions matching TRBD2. With V trimmed by 4 bases and J by 0 bases, 9 bases remained unmatched. Germline CDR1 reads SGHRS; CDR2 reads YFSETQ. The CDR3 runs to 18 residues. Here the CDR3 DNA reads TGCGCCAGCAGCGCCACCGGGACTAGACTCTCTGGGGCCAACGTCCTGACTTTC. This translates into CASSATGTRLSGANVLTF.

V usage is TRBV6-6 and J usage is TRBJ1-1; D is unresolved. The germline V and J ends were trimmed by 0 bases and 0 bases, with 8 bases remaining between them. Germline V gene sequence: CDR1 MNHNY, CDR2 SVGAGI (reference sequence). This CDR3 has 15 residues. The CDR3 nucleotides are TGTGCCAGCAGTTACTCGTCCCAGTTGAACACTGAAGCTTTCTTT. Protein sequence: CASSYSSQLNTEAFF.

V gene TRBV7-2 combines with J gene TRBJ2-3; 7 positions agree with TRBD2. The ends lost 7 bases at V and 3 bases at J; junction bases unmatched: 7. CDR3 length: 14 amino acids. Germline V gene lookup returns CDR1 SGHTA and CDR2 FQGNSA. The CDR3 coding sequence is TGTGCCAGCAACCCGGGACTATCGACAGATACGCAGTATTTT. Translated: CASNPGLSTDTQYF.

The V gene is TRBV6-5, the J gene TRBJ1-2; 12 bases fit TRBD1. Germline V gives CDR1 MNHEY, CDR2 SVGAGI. V dropped 0 bases and J dropped 7; count of bases not matched to a gene: 3. This CDR3 spans 15 amino acids. The CDR3 region has the DNA TGTGCCAGCAGTTACTCGGGACAGGGGGCTTTTGGCTACACCTTC. It codes for CASSYSGQGAFGYTF.

The chain couples TRBV19 to TRBJ1-2, with 10 bases lining up with TRBD1. CDR1 and CDR2 (germline): LNHDA, SQIVND (reference sequence). V lost 9 bases, J lost 5 bases, and 9 bases stayed unmatched. This CDR3 is 14 amino acids long. CDR3: CARGDRGLPYGYTF. The CDR3 nucleotides read TGTGCCAGAGGTGACAGGGGGCTCCCTTATGGCTACACCTTC. Full variable domain (remainder filled in from reference TRBV19 and TRBJ1-2): DGGITQSPKYLFRKEGQNVTLSCEQNLNHDAMYWYRQDPGQGLRLIYYSQIVNDFQKGDIAEGYSVSREKKESFPLTVTSAQKNPTAFYLCARGDRGLPYGYTFGSGTRLTVV.

V is TRBV5-6 and J is TRBJ1-3; perhaps TRBD1 as D (5 bases). Trimming took 2 bases from V and 4 from J, leaving 13 bases between them. The germline gives CDR1 SGHDT, CDR2 YYEEEE. The CDR3 runs to 15 residues. Here the CDR3 reads CASSFGQGPGNTIYF. CDR3 nucleotides: TGTGCCAGCAGCTTCGGGCAGGGTCCCGGAAACACCATATATTTT.

This clone was observed a single time. The V and J genes are TRBV7-9 and TRBJ2-5; 7 nucleotides align to TRBD2. The ends lost 5 bases at V and 1 base at J; junction bases unmatched: 10. CDR3 size: 16 residues. Germline CDR1 is SEHNR and CDR2 is FQNEAQ (reference sequence). As DNA, the CDR3 is TGTGCCAGCAGCCCAAGGTCGGCGGGAGTCCAAGAGACCCAGTACTTC. Translating gives CASSPRSAGVQETQYF.

The V and J genes are TRBV12-3 or TRBV12-4 and TRBJ2-1; TRBD2 is a possible D gene (6 bases). The CDR3 sequence is 13 residues long. V was trimmed by 6 bases and J by 8 bases, leaving 14 bases between them. The CDR3 DNA reads as TGTGCCAGCAGCCGCGGGGAGTTGGATGAGCAGTTCTTC. Translating it yields CASSRGELDEQFF.

The chain combines TRBV3-1 (or the pseudogene TRBV3-2) with TRBJ2-3; possible D gene TRBD2, 5 bases. Trimming shortened V by 2 bases and J by 0 bases, and 12 bases separated the two germline ends. Germline CDR1 reads LGHDT; CDR2 reads YNNKEL (reference sequence). This CDR3 region has 16 residues. The CDR3 region has the DNA TGTGCCAGCAGCCAATCCAGCGGTGTTAGCACAGATACGCAGTATTTT. This codes for CASSQSSGVSTDTQYF.

The CDR3 protein is CASSYAVSGANVLTF. Written as DNA, the CDR3 is TGTGCCAGCAGTTACGCGGTCTCTGGGGCCAACGTCCTGACTTTC. The chain employs TRBV6-2 or TRBV6-3 and TRBJ2-6; no clear D. The CDR3 extends over 15 amino acids. Germline V gives CDR1 MNHEY, CDR2 SVGEGT. The V end lost 2 bases, the J end lost 0 bases, and 5 bases lay between the germline ends.

The chain carries TRBV27 and TRBJ1-1; 7 bases fit TRBD1. CDR1 is MNHEY, CDR2 SMNVEV, per germline (reference sequence). The CDR3 spans 15 residues. V lost 0 bases and J lost 6; bases outside the gene matches: 7. This CDR3 reads CASSLSAGGGSEAFF. As DNA, the CDR3 is TGTGCCAGCAGTTTATCGGCAGGGGGAGGATCTGAAGCTTTCTTT.

The chain joins TRBV5-4 to TRBJ2-1; D gene ambiguous. The V and J ends lost 1 base and 9 bases respectively, with 8 bases between them. Germline V gives CDR1 SGHNT, CDR2 YYREEE (reference sequence). The CDR3 length is 12 residues. Here the CDR3 reads CASSLPVSEQFF. The CDR3 nucleotides read TGTGCCAGCAGCTTGCCTGTGAGTGAGCAGTTCTTC.

The chain joins TRBV6-5 to TRBJ1-4, with 9 nucleotides matching TRBD1. Germline assignment: CDR1 MNHEY and CDR2 SVGAGI. CDR3 size: 15 residues. V dropped 7 bases and J dropped 4; count of bases not matched to a gene: 7. The CDR3 nucleotides are TGTGCCAGCACCACAGGGGGCCAGGGTAATGAAAAACTGTTTTTT. This codes for CASTTGGQGNEKLFF.

The chain recombines TRBV5-1 with TRBJ2-3, with 8 bases aligning to TRBD2. V shed 0 bases, J shed 0 bases, and the junction held 3 bases outside the gene matches. From germline, CDR1 is SGHRS and CDR2 YFSETQ. This CDR3 is built from 16 residues. CDR3 in amino acids: CASSLAGGASTDTQYF. DNA of the CDR3: TGCGCCAGCAGCTTGGCGGGGGGGGCTAGCACAGATACGCAGTATTTT. Full variable domain (missing parts from reference TRBV5-1 and TRBJ2-3): KAGVTQTPRYLIKTRGQQVTLSCSPISGHRSVSWYQQTPGQGLQFLFEYFSETQRNKGNFPGRFSGRQFSNSRSEMNVSTLELGDSALYLCASSLAGGASTDTQYFGPGTRLTVL.

This clone has a single count. The chain uses TRBV6-6 and TRBJ2-5; 7 bases agree with TRBD1. Germline-derived CDR1 and CDR2 are MNHNY and SVGAGI (reference sequence). This CDR3 region has 14 residues. Losses at the gene ends were 2 bases for V and 2 bases for J; bases not matched to a gene: 2. The CDR3 region has the DNA TGTGCCAGCAGTTACGGGACAGCTCAAGAGACCCAGTACTTC. Encoded protein: CASSYGTAQETQYF.

The CDR3 loop reads CASSLTGTSLREQFF. CDR3 DNA: TGTGCCAGCAGCCTGACCGGGACTAGTTTACGTGAGCAGTTCTTC. This sequence joins TRBV9 and TRBJ2-1; 8 bases are shared with TRBD2. In germline, CDR1 is SGDLS, CDR2 YYNGEE. Trimming at V came to 4 bases and at J to 9 bases, leaving 12 bases not matched to a gene. CDR3 length: 15 amino acids. Supplemented by reference TRBV9 and TRBJ2-1, the full variable domain reads DSGVTQTPKHLITATGQRVTLRCSPRSGDLSVYWYQQSLDQGLQFLIQYYNGEERAKGNILERFSAQQFPDLHSELNLSSLELGDSALYFCASSLTGTSLREQFFGPGTRLTVL.

This clone has just one count. This chain joins TRBV5-1 and TRBJ2-7; 8 bases are a match to TRBD2. The CDR3 runs 14 residues. The germline V gene encodes CDR1 SGHRS and CDR2 YFSETQ. The junction had 4 bases not matched to a gene; V was cut back by 2 bases and J by 3 bases. CDR3 nucleotide sequence: TGCGCCAGCAGCTTCCGGGGGGGCTTCTACGAGCAGTACTTC. This encodes CASSFRGGFYEQYF.

V is TRBV11-2 and J is TRBJ1-5; D is uncertain. Trimming left V 6 bases short and J 1 base short, with 10 bases between. Germline values: CDR1 SGHAT, CDR2 FQNNGV. There are 14 residues in the CDR3. The CDR3 region has the DNA TGTGCCAGCAGGCAGGCGGGGAGCAATCAGCCCCAGCATTTT. Translated, it gives CASRQAGSNQPQHF.

The chain recombines TRBV7-3 with TRBJ2-1; 13 nucleotides line up with TRBD2. V lost 5 bases, J lost 8 bases, and 6 bases stayed unmatched. The CDR3 is 15 amino acids. Germline V gene sequence: CDR1 SGHTA, CDR2 FQGTGA. The CDR3 spells CASSRTSGGAYEQFF. CDR3 sequence (DNA): TGTGCCAGCAGCAGAACTAGCGGGGGGGCCTATGAGCAGTTCTTC.

This clone was seen only once. The chain carries TRBV20-1 and TRBJ2-7, with D maybe TRBD2 (6 bases). Per the germline V gene, CDR1 is DFQATT and CDR2 is SNEGSKA (reference sequence). The V gene lost 3 bases and the J gene lost 4 bases, with 16 bases spanning the gap. CDR3 length: 14 residues. This CDR3 reads CSASYRGGRYEQYF. The CDR3 coding sequence is TGCAGTGCTAGTTACCGGGGAGGTAGATACGAGCAGTACTTC.

This clone was detected a few times. The chain recombines TRBV18 with TRBJ2-7, with D hard to call. Trimming took 6 bases from V and 2 from J, leaving 20 bases between them. Germline V gene sequence: CDR1 KGHSH, CDR2 LQKENI. The CDR3 length is 16 residues. This chain's CDR3 is CASSPSFGSWAYEQYF. The CDR3 DNA follows: TGTGCCAGCTCGCCGTCGTTCGGGTCATGGGCCTACGAGCAGTACTTC.